Sequencing of this T cell receptor (beta chain) was carried out in a study of blood T cell repertoires in COVID-19. Study at large: PBMCs, B-cell-depleted T cells, or T cells provided the cDNA or gDNA that made up the material.

Trimming cost V 4 bases and J 3 bases; bases outside gene matches: 5. CDR1 and CDR2 (germline): SGHTA, FQGNSA. The CDR3 sequence is 15 residues long. How the authors handled the data: Estimation of nucleated cell counts was performed using reference gene primer amplification. The method was immunoSEQ multiplex PCR; TCRdb's version includes in-frame clones alone and lacks a portion of them. V, J and clone size derive from that table, while D and trimming were established from the DNA sequence. The table lists about 120,000 clones, around 83% of them singletons. J is TRBJ2-7 and V is TRBV7-2; 11 bases align to TRBD2. Sequencing used peripheral blood. The clonotype was recovered from a man in his 60s with acute or convalescent COVID-19. CDR3 coding DNA: TGTGCCAGCAGCTACAGACTAGCGGGGAACTACGAGCAGTACTTC. This codes for CASSYRLAGNYEQYF.